This is a list of T cell receptor beta chains from one sample in a study of human T cells and chemical hapten exposure. TCRdb passed the RACE reads through MiXCR, listing each CDR3 protein once. In the table there are fewer than 50,000 distinct CDR3 sequences, 4% of which are singletons. The sequenced sample was whole blood, obtained in connection with sensitization to the hapten diphenylcyclopropenone (DPC). These receptor sequences come from a man in his forties or fifties with alopecia areata. Some clones in this sample may be carry-over from other donors' samples. CDR3s include the opening cysteine and the closing phenylalanine or tryptophan. Each record gives: V gene, CDR3 protein.

V gene: TRBV4-3; CDR3 protein: CASSQDVLNTGELFF
V gene: TRBV15; CDR3 protein: CATSRDKSSLYGYTF
V gene: TRBV7-8; CDR3 protein: CASSLDRGMDTQYF
V gene: TRBV7-9; CDR3 protein: CASSPAGNIQYF
V gene: TRBV7-8; CDR3 protein: CASTPGAKNIQYF
V gene: TRBV20-1; CDR3 protein: CSAREVVGGETQYF
V gene: TRBV28; CDR3 protein: CASSTTGFGTDTQYF
V gene: TRBV5-6; CDR3 protein: CASSPLGVTQYF
V gene: TRBV28; CDR3 protein: CATGQGTDTQYF
V gene: TRBV23-1; CDR3 protein: CASSQPYPREAKNIQYF
V gene: TRBV20-1; CDR3 protein: CSAKVGDITDTQYF
V gene: TRBV20-1; CDR3 protein: CSASGAYPNNEQFF
V gene: TRBV6-1; CDR3 protein: CASSAGQGGQPQHF
V gene: TRBV3-1; CDR3 protein: CASSWLGLAGAYEQYF
V gene: TRBV20-1; CDR3 protein: CSARRDAFFGDEQYF
V gene: TRBV12-3/TRBV12-4; CDR3 protein: CASSSRGYYGYTF
V gene: TRBV24-1; CDR3 protein: CATSAHGRSNQPQHF
V gene: TRBV28; CDR3 protein: CASRIPGQPYEQYF
V gene: TRBV5-1; CDR3 protein: CASSLDSHNQPQHF
V gene: TRBV5-1; CDR3 protein: CASSLGRGLLSGYTF
V gene: TRBV30; CDR3 protein: CAWSRQGGGEAFF
V gene: TRBV28; CDR3 protein: CASSTSRRRVDTQYF
V gene: TRBV5-4; CDR3 protein: CASSSGDRGFTDTQYF
V gene: TRBV28; CDR3 protein: CASSLVGQGVLMNTEAFF
V gene: TRBV14; CDR3 protein: CASSTRQGSGEQFF
V gene: TRBV7-2; CDR3 protein: CASSSGETQYF
V gene: TRBV5-1; CDR3 protein: CASSLSTSAYNEQFF
V gene: TRBV7-8; CDR3 protein: CASSLGSRGPQSREQYF
V gene: TRBV10-3; CDR3 protein: CAISESPSGSSTDTQYF
V gene: TRBV6-1; CDR3 protein: CASSEALSSGGRSYEQYF
V gene: TRBV24-1; CDR3 protein: CATSDFKKNLDNEQFF
V gene: TRBV12-3/TRBV12-4; CDR3 protein: CASSPGQTGNTEAFF
V gene: TRBV5-1; CDR3 protein: CASSLGGGNEKLFF
V gene: TRBV10-3; CDR3 protein: CAITGGADEKLFF
V gene: TRBV15; CDR3 protein: CATSVRRVAETQYF
V gene: TRBV10-2; CDR3 protein: CASSEFFEGLDTQYF
V gene: TRBV7-9; CDR3 protein: CASSLVGQFTEAFF
V gene: TRBV28; CDR3 protein: CASSLGGSTYEQYF
V gene: TRBV9; CDR3 protein: CASSKNTGLLTGELFF
V gene: TRBV10-3; CDR3 protein: CAISGGSYEQYF
V gene: TRBV27; CDR3 protein: CASSRTAHLAGDGSNEQFF
V gene: TRBV7-9; CDR3 protein: CASSASGTGADTQYF
V gene: TRBV6-2/TRBV6-3; CDR3 protein: CASSYASGPYNEQFF
V gene: TRBV20-1; CDR3 protein: CSPRPSGVSDYGYTF
V gene: TRBV7-9; CDR3 protein: CASSLARGGIETQYF